A single sample gave rise to the 3 T cell receptor beta chains below, sequenced in a study of T cells after yellow fever vaccination. TCRdb re-analysed the 5' RACE reads in MiXCR, keeping a single row per CDR3 protein. The sample lists hundreds of thousands of distinct CDR3 sequences, 6.2% occurring once. This specimen was PBMCs, taken 5 days after the yellow fever booster vaccination. These receptors all come from a man aged 25 to 40 who received the YFV17D yellow fever vaccine.

This clonotype was observed many times. This chain links TRBV30 with TRBJ2-7; no clear D. V lost 0 bases and J 5 bases, leaving 14 bases between the germline ends. The CDR3 is 14 amino acids. In germline, CDR1 is GTSNPN, CDR2 SVGIG (reference sequence). The DNA of the CDR3 is TGTGCCTGGAGTGTAATGTCCCATGCGGACGAGCAGTACTTC. Protein product: CAWSVMSHADEQYF.

This clonotype was seen many times. This sequence joins TRBV3-1 and TRBJ2-7, with a possible D match to TRBD2 (5 bases). The V and J ends lost 5 bases and 1 base respectively, with 18 bases between them. There are 16 residues in the CDR3. Germline V lookup: CDR1 LGHDT, CDR2 YNNKEL (reference sequence). DNA for the CDR3: TGTGCCAGCAGCTCCGGAACCCTAGCTGTGTCCTACGAGCAGTACTTC. As protein: CASSSGTLAVSYEQYF.

The chain has TRBV29-1 and TRBJ2-7, with TRBD2 identical over 8 bases. In germline, CDR1 is SQVTM, CDR2 ANQGSEA. The CDR3 consists of 15 residues. J gave up 6 bases and V 5 bases, and 15 bases lay outside the gene matches. The CDR3 DNA sequence: TGCAGCGTTATTGACTCCGGGACTAGTAGGTTCGAGCAGTACTTC. Translation gives CSVIDSGTSRFEQYF.